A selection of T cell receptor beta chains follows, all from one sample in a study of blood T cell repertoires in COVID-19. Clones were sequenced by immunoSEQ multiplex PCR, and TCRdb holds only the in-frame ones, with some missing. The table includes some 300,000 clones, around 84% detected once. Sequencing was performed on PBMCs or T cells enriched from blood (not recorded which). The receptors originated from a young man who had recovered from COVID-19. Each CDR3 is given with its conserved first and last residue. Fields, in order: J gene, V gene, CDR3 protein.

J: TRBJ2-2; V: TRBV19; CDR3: CATSGLAAGTGELFF
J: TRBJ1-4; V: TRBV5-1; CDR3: CASSSGGSNEKLFF
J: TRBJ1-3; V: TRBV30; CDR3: CAWSAQQGGGNTIYF
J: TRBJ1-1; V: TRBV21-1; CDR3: CASSKGWGTGALDTEAFF
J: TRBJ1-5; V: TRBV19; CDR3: CASSILPTGVNQPQHF
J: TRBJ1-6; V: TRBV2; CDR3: CASRTGGAWNSPLHF
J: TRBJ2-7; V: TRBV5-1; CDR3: CASSLVGAGGEQYF
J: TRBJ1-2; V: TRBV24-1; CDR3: CATSDRDTYGYTF
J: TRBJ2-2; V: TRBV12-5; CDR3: CASGIRQGSDTGELFF
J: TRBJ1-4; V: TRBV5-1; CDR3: CASSLASTNEKLFF
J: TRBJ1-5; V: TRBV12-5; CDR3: CASVTGPNQPQHF
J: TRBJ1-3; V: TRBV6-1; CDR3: CASNEQGFGNTIYF
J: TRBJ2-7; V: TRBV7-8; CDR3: CASSLSGTAYEQYF
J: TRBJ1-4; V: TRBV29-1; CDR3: CSVEDGEAATNEKLFF
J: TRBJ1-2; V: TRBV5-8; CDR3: CASSAGTGRSYGYTF
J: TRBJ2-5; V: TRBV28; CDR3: CASRKGLAGGQETQYF
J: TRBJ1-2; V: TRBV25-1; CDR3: CASSSQGNYGYTF
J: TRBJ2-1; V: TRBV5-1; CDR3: CASSMLKGGPEQFF
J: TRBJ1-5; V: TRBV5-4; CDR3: CASSPGPLPGQPQHF
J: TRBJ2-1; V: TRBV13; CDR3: CASSPRGGSSYNEQFF
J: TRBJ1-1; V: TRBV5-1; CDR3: CASSPHRDTGTEAFF
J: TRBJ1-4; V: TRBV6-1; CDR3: CASSGNPGTGSEKLFF
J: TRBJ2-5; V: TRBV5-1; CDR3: CASSHREDQETQYF
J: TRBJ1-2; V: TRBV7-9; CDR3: CASSLVVQWVAGYTF
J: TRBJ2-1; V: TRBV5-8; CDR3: CASRKAAGSSYNEQFF
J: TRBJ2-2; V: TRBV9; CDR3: CASSTRDRTNTGELFF
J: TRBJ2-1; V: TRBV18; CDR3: CASSAGLAGPYNEQFF
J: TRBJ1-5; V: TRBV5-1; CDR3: CASSIGTGDQPQHF
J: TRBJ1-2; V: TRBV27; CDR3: CASSRTGSLYGYTF
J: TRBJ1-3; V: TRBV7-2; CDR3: CASSLSRGGNTIYF
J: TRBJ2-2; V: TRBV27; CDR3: CASSLSSGRVLGTGELFF
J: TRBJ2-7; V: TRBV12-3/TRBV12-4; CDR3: CASRNRVSYEQYF
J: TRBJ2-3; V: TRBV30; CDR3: CAWTGGLATDTQYF
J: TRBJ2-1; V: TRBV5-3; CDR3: CARRSLPPLAGSYNEQFF
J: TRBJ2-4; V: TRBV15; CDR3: CATSRGEGTSVPGNIQYF
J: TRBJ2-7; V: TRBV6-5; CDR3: CASRLSSSTGNEQYF
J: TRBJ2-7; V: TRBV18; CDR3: CASSPPTGRLYEQYF
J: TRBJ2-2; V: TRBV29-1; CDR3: CSGRELGTGELFF
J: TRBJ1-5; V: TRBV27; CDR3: CASSLDAGHF
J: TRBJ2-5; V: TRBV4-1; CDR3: CASSQGTAGAETQYF
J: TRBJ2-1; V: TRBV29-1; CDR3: CSVYNYNEQFF
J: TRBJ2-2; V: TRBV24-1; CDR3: CATSEHPGVSTGELFF
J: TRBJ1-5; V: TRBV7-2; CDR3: CASSLAGPPRQPQHF
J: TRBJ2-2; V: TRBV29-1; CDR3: CSAGTGGGYTGELFF
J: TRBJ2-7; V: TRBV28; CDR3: CASSNLGGEQYF
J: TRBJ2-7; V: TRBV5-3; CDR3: CARSLRYYFLSGTYEQYF
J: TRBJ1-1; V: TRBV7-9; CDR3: CASSLGQGVNTEAFF
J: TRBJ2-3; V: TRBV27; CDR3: CASSLQTGGQDTQYF
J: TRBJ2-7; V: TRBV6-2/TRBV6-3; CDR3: CASSPIHREYVQYF
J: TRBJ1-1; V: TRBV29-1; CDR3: CSVGPVSTEAFF